The T cell receptor (beta chain) described here comes from a study of metastatic and nonmetastatic thyroid tumors. Study-wide context: Both malignant and benign thyroid patients supplied peripheral blood and tumor or nodule tissue samples, across which the repertoires of these patients were then compared.

Notes on the study in general: Malignant thyroid tumors reportedly exceeded benign nodules significantly in TCR beta diversity, with the difference appearing in blood and tumor.

The germline V gene has CDR1 SNHLY and CDR2 FYNNEI. V dropped 7 bases and J dropped 7 bases, with 10 bases sitting between them. The CDR3 runs to 11 residues. In the original processing: CDR3 differences across clinicopathological groups were used to build a distant-metastasis classifier for papillary thyroid cancer. TCRdb reprocessed the PCR reads via MiXCR. The V and J calls reflect TCRdb's pipeline rather than the authors' work. The data hold approximately 15,000 clones, with about 20% observed a single time. Regarding this clone: The antigen remains undetermined.

Thyroid surgery was preceded by no treatment in any patient. What was sequenced was adjacent normal tissue. The receptor comes from a female donor with papillary thyroid cancer or a benign thyroid nodule (not recorded which). Some clones in this sample may be carry-over from other donors' samples. The chain recombines TRBV2 with TRBJ1-2, with D possibly TRBD1 on 5 matching bases. Written as DNA, the CDR3 is TGTGCCAGCACGGGGGTCGGTGGCTACACCTTC. Translating gives CASTGVGGYTF.